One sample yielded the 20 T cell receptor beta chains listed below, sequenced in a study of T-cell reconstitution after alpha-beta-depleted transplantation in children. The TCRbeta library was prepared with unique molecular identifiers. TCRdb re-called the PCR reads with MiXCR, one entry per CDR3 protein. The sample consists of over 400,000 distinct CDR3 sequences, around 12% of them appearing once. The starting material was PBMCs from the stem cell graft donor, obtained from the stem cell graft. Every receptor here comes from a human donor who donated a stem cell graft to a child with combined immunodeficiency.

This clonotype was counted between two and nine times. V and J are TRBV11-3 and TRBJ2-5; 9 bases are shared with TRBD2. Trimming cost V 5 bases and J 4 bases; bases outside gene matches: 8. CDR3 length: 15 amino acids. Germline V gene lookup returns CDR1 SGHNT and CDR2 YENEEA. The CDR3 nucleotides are TGTGCCAGCAGCCCCTCTAGCGGGGATGGAGAGACCCAGTACTTC. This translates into CASSPSSGDGETQYF.

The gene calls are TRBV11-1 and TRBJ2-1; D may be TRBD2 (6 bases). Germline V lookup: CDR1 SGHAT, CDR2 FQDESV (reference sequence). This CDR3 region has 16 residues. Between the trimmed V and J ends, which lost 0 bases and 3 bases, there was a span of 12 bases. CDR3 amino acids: CASSLARAGNYNEQFF. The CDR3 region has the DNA TGTGCCAGCAGCTTAGCGCGCGCGGGAAACTACAATGAGCAGTTCTTC.

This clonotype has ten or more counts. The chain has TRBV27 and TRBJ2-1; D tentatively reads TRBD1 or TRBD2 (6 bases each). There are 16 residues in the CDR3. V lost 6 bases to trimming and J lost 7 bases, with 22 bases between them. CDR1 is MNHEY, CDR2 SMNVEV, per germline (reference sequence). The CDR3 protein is CASRVYGGGLRNEQFF. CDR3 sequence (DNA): TGTGCCAGCAGAGTTTACGGGGGCGGGTTAAGGAATGAGCAGTTCTTC.

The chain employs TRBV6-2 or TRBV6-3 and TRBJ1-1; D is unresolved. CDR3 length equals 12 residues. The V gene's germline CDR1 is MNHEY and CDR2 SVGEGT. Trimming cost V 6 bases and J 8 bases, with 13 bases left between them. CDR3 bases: TGTGCCAGCAGCCCCGGTAGGGCAGAAGCTTTCTTT. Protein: CASSPGRAEAFF.

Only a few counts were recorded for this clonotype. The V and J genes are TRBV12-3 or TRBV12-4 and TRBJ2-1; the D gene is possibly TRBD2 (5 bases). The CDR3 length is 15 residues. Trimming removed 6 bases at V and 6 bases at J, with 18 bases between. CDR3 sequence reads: CASSPSWAGGNEQFF. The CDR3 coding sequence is TGTGCCAGCAGCCCCAGCTGGGCGGGTGGCAATGAGCAGTTCTTC.

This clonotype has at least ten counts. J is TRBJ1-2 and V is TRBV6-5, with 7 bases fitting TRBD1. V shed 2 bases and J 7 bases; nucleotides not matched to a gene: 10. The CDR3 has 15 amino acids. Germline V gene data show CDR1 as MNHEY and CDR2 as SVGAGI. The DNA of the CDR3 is TGTGCCAGCAGTTACGTGGCAGGGGGAGTCGGTGGCTACACCTTC. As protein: CASSYVAGGVGGYTF.

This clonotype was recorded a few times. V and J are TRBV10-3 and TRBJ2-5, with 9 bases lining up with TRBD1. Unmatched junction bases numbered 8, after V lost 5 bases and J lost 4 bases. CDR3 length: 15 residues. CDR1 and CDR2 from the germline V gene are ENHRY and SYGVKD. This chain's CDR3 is CAISLTGQGAETQYF. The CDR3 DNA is TGTGCCATCAGTCTCACGGGACAGGGTGCAGAGACCCAGTACTTC.

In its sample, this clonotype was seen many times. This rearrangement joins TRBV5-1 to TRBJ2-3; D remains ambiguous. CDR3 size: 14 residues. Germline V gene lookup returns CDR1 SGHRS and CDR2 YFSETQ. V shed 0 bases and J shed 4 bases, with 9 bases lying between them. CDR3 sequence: CASSLGLQADTQYF. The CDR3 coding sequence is TGCGCCAGCAGCTTGGGACTTCAGGCAGATACGCAGTATTTT.

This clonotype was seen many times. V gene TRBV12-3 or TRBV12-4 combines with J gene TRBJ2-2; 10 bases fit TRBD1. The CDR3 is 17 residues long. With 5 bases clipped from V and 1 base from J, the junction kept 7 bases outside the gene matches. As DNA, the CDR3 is TGTGCCAGCAGTCCAAGGACAGGGGGGATGAACACCGGGGAGCTGTTTTTT. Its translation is CASSPRTGGMNTGELFF.

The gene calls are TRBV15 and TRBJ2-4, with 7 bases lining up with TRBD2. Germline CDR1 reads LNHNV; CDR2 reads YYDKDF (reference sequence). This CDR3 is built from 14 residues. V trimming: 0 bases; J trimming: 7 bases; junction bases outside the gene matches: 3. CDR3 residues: CATSRDQGGNIQYF. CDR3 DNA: TGTGCCACCAGCAGAGATCAGGGAGGGAACATTCAGTACTTC.

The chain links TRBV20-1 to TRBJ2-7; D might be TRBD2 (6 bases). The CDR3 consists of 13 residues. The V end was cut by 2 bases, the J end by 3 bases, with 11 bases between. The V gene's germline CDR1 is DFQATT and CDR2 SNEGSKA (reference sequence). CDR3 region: CSARFGSDYEQYF. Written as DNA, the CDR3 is TGCAGTGCTAGATTCGGGAGCGACTACGAGCAGTACTTC.

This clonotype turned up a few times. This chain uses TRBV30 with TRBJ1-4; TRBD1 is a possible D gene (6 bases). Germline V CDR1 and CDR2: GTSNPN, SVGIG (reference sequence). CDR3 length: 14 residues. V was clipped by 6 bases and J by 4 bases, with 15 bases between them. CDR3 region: CACRGDTLNEKLFF. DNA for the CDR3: TGTGCCTGCCGGGGGGACACGCTTAATGAAAAACTGTTTTTT.

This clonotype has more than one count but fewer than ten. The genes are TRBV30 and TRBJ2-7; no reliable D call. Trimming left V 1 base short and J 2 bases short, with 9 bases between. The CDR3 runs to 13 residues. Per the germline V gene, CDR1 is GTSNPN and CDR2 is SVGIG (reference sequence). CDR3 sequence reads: CAWSALPPYEQYF. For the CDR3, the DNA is TGTGCCTGGAGTGCATTGCCCCCCTACGAGCAGTACTTC.

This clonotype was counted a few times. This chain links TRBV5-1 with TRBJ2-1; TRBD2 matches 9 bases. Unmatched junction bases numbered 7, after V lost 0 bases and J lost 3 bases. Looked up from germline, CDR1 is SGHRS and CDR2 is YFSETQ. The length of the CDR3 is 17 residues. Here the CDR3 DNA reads TGCGCCAGCAGCTTGGAATTAGCGGGGGATGTCTACAATGAGCAGTTCTTC. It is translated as CASSLELAGDVYNEQFF. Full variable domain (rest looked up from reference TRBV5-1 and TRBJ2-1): KAGVTQTPRYLIKTRGQQVTLSCSPISGHRSVSWYQQTPGQGLQFLFEYFSETQRNKGNFPGRFSGRQFSNSRSEMNVSTLELGDSALYLCASSLELAGDVYNEQFFGPGTRLTVL.

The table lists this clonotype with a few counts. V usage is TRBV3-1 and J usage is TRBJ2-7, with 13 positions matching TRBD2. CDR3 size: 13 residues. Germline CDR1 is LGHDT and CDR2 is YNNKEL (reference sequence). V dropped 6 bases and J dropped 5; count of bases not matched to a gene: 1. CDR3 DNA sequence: TGTGCCAGCAGTGGACTAGCGGGGGACGAGCAGTACTTC. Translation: CASSGLAGDEQYF.

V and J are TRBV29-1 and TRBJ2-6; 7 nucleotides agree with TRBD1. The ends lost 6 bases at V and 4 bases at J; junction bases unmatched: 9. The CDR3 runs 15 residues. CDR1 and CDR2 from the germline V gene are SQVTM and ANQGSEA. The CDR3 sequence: CSVPITGVGANVLTF. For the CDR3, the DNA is TGCAGCGTGCCCATTACAGGGGTCGGGGCCAACGTCCTGACTTTC.

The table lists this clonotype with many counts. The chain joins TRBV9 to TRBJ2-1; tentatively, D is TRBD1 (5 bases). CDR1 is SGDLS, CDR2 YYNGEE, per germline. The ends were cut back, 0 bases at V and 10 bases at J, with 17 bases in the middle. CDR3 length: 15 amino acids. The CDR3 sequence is CASSVVAGSRNEQFF. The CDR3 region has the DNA TGTGCCAGCAGCGTAGTAGCAGGGTCACGAAACGAGCAGTTCTTC.

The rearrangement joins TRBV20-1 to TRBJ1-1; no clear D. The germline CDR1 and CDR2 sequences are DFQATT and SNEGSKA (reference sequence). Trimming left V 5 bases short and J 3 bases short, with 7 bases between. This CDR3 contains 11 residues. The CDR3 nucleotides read TGCAGTGCTCTCCTCGACACTGAAGCTTTCTTT. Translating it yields CSALLDTEAFF.

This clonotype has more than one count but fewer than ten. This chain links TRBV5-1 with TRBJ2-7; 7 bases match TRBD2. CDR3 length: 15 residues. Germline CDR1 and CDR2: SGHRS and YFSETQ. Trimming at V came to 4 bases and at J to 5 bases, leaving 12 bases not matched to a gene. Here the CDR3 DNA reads TGCGCCAGCAGCCGCAGCGGGACTGCCGGAAACGAGCAGTACTTC. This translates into CASSRSGTAGNEQYF.

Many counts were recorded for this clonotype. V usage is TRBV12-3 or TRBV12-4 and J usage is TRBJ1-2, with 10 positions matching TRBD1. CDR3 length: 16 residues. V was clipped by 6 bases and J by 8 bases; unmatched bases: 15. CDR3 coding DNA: TGTGCCAGCAGCCCTACCGGGACAGGGACAGGGGAAGGCTACACCTTC. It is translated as CASSPTGTGTGEGYTF.